This T cell receptor beta chain was sequenced during a study of Graves' ophthalmopathy and Graves' hyperthyroidism. Study-level information: No treatment had been given when peripheral blood was collected at initial diagnosis. General study points: Stable hyperthyroidism and ophthalmopathy were told apart by a 13-signature model, which achieved about 90% sensitivity and approximately 81% specificity.

Hyperthyroidism is called stable when no ophthalmopathy develops within 18 months of follow-up. The diagnosis was founded upon clinical symptoms, serum thyroxine, TRAb, thyroid ultrasound and orbital computed tomography. RNA transcripts were the template, and TCR beta CDR3 regions were amplified from them. HTBI primers primed a first-round RT-PCR, and a second-round multiplex PCR followed. MiXCR was run by TCRdb on the multiplex PCR reads, yielding one entry per CDR3 protein. The sample yields 350,000 to 400,000 distinct CDR3 sequences, approximately 15% seen once. This clonotype has a count of ten or more. What it binds is unknown. The material sequenced was peripheral blood. The sequence came from a woman younger than 35 with stable Graves' hyperthyroidism.

CDR3 sequence reads: CSALPGGSETQYF. The CDR3 region has the DNA TGCAGTGCTCTCCCTGGGGGTAGCGAGACCCAGTACTTC. The rearrangement joins TRBV20-1 to TRBJ2-5; D possibly uses TRBD1 or TRBD2 (5 bases each). With 5 bases removed from V and 5 bases from J, the gap between germline ends came to 15 bases. This CDR3 is built from 13 residues. CDR1 DFQATT and CDR2 SNEGSKA come from the germline V gene (reference sequence).